A single TCR beta chain is shown here with its context. The sample holds other DNA sequences that translate to the same CDR3. The CDR3 spans 12 residues. CDR1 and CDR2 (germline): SGHAT, FQDESV (reference sequence). V dropped 5 bases and J dropped 3 bases, with 8 bases sitting between them. This sample was included in a study of shared clonotypes between healthy human individuals. The naive CD8 population came from CD45RO-negative cells selected for CCR7, without terminally differentiated effector memory CD45RA+ cells. Here immunoSEQ multiplex PCR was the method, and the copy in TCRdb shows in-frame clones only, minus some. The table lists about 820,000 clones, over 90% of them singletons.

This receptor was taken from a man younger than 45 in good health. Sample: naive CD8+ T cells sorted from blood. V and J are TRBV11-1 and TRBJ2-7; no clear D gene. CDR3 in DNA: TGTGCCAGCAGCCCCCGTAACTACGAGCAGTACTTC. Amino acids: CASSPRNYEQYF. Full variable domain (missing parts from reference TRBV11-1 and TRBJ2-7): EAEVAQSPRYKITEKSQAVAFWCDPISGHATLYWYRQILGQGPELLVQFQDESVVDDSQLPKDRFSAERLKGVDSTLKIQPAELGDSAMYLCASSPRNYEQYFGPGTRLTVT.